The 17 T cell receptor beta chains given below trace back to one sample, sequenced in a study of T cell changes during pregnancy in multiple sclerosis. Using immunoSEQ multiplex PCR, the repertoire was profiled, and TCRdb retains in-frame clones only, with some absent. This sample has some 68,000 clones, with roughly nine tenths found just once. The sample consisted of peripheral blood, taken in the second trimester of pregnancy. The source of these receptors is a female donor with multiple sclerosis, enrolled in a pregnancy study.

The chain is built from TRBV18 and TRBJ1-1, with a weak D call TRBD1 (5 bases). The V gene's germline CDR1 is KGHSH and CDR2 LQKENI. The CDR3 runs 13 residues. V dropped 6 bases and J dropped 5 bases, with 13 bases sitting between them. The DNA for the CDR3 is TGTGCCAGCTCTCCTCTCAGGGCTACTGAAGCTTTCTTT. Protein sequence: CASSPLRATEAFF.

This clone was counted a single time. The chain is built from TRBV27 and TRBJ1-5, with D possibly being TRBD1 (6 bases). V was clipped by 1 base and J by 2 bases, with 9 bases between them. CDR3 length: 15 residues. The germline gives CDR1 MNHEY, CDR2 SMNVEV (reference sequence). Here the CDR3 reads CASSLWSGGNQPQHF. CDR3 DNA: TGTGCCAGCAGTTTATGGTCAGGGGGCAATCAGCCCCAGCATTTT.

This chain uses TRBV4-1 with TRBJ1-1; D is unresolved. There are 15 residues in the CDR3. Germline CDR1 MGHRA, CDR2 YSYEKL. Trimming stripped 0 bases from V and 0 bases from J, with 8 bases between. CDR3 residues: CASSQEDSMNTEAFF. CDR3 DNA: TGCGCCAGCAGCCAAGAGGACTCGATGAACACTGAAGCTTTCTTT.

The V and J genes are TRBV4-2 and TRBJ2-3, with 7 bases identical to TRBD1. This CDR3 region has 18 residues. Germline V gene sequence: CDR1 LGHNA, CDR2 YNFKEQ. Losses at the gene ends were 1 base for V and 0 bases for J; bases not matched to a gene: 10. CDR3 DNA: TGTGCCAGCAGCCAAGTGGGGTCCGGGACAGAAAGCACAGATACGCAGTATTTT. Translation: CASSQVGSGTESTDTQYF.

V is TRBV4-3 and J is TRBJ2-5; perhaps TRBD2 as D (7 bases). The DNA end favors TRBJ2-7, so the J call may be wrong. The CDR3 contains 15 residues. The germline gives CDR1 LGHNA, CDR2 YSLEER. CDR3 residues: CASSQEGGGTYEQYF. The CDR3 nucleotides read TGCGCCAGCAGCCAAGAAGGCGGGGGCACCTACGAGCAGTACTTC.

This clone was found once. This rearrangement joins TRBV6-5 to TRBJ2-5; 10 nucleotides line up with TRBD1. From germline, CDR1 is MNHEY and CDR2 SVGAGI. The CDR3 length is 16 residues. The V gene end was trimmed by 4 bases and the J gene end by 4 bases; junction bases not matched to a gene: 9. CDR3 sequence: CASSFFRQGAGETQYF. CDR3 in DNA: TGTGCCAGCAGTTTCTTCCGACAGGGGGCTGGAGAGACCCAGTACTTC.

This chain uses TRBV5-5 with TRBJ2-1; 7 bases are a match to TRBD2. Germline V lookup: CDR1 SGHKS, CDR2 YYEKEE (reference sequence). The V and J ends lost 1 base and 7 bases, in that order; junction bases with no gene match: 11. This CDR3 is 16 amino acids long. This CDR3 reads CASSLHGSGWGNEQFF. As DNA, the CDR3 is TGTGCCAGCAGCTTGCACGGTAGCGGGTGGGGGAATGAGCAGTTCTTC.

J is TRBJ1-2 and V is TRBV30; 12 bases line up with TRBD1. The V gene end was trimmed by 0 bases and the J gene end by 8 bases; junction bases not matched to a gene: 16. Germline-derived CDR1 and CDR2 are GTSNPN and SVGIG (reference sequence). This CDR3 has 18 amino acids. As DNA, the CDR3 is TGTGCCTGGAGTGTAGAGGTGGCCGGGACAGGGGGCTTGAGGGGCTACACCTTC. Translating gives CAWSVEVAGTGGLRGYTF.

A few counts support this clone. The chain recombines TRBV6-5 with TRBJ1-1; D ambiguous. Germline loops: CDR1 MNHEY, CDR2 SVGAGI. The CDR3 has 13 amino acids. Trimming stripped 2 bases from V and 3 bases from J, with 7 bases between. This CDR3 is CASSYRHYTEAFF. In DNA, the CDR3 is TGTGCCAGCAGTTACAGACATTACACTGAAGCTTTCTTT.

A few counts support this clone. The rearrangement joins TRBV29-1 to TRBJ1-5; D possibly corresponds to TRBD1 (6 bases). Trimming stripped 7 bases from V and 5 bases from J, with 12 bases between. CDR3 length equals 12 residues. Germline CDR1 and CDR2: SQVTM and ANQGSEA. Here the CDR3 reads CSAGQSDQPQHF. The CDR3 DNA is TGCAGCGCTGGACAGTCCGATCAGCCCCAGCATTTT.

For this clone: Other DNA sequences in this sample translate to the same CDR3. The V gene is TRBV7-9, the J gene TRBJ1-5, with TRBD1 identical over 9 bases. CDR3 length: 14 residues. CDR1 is SEHNR and CDR2 is FQNEAQ in the germline V gene (reference sequence). V lost 6 bases and J lost 4; bases outside the gene matches: 4. The CDR3 reads CASSLDRGNQPQHF. CDR3 coding DNA: TGTGCCAGCAGTCTGGACAGGGGAAATCAGCCCCAGCATTTT.

This chain joins TRBV6-5 and TRBJ1-6; D is possibly TRBD1 (5 bases). Trimming cost V 0 bases and J 8 bases, with 14 bases left between them. The CDR3 runs to 16 residues. CDR1 is MNHEY and CDR2 is SVGAGI in the germline V gene. The CDR3, as DNA: TGTGCCAGCAGTTACTCGATTCCACAGGTAGATTCACCCCTCCACTTT. Translation gives CASSYSIPQVDSPLHF.

This sequence joins TRBV30 and TRBJ2-1, with D perhaps TRBD1 (5 bases). V lost 3 bases and J lost 0, with 9 bases in between. The CDR3 runs 14 residues. Germline V gene lookup returns CDR1 GTSNPN and CDR2 SVGIG (reference sequence). In nucleotides, the CDR3 is TGTGCCTGGAGGGGCACAGGCTCCTACAATGAGCAGTTCTTC. Amino acids: CAWRGTGSYNEQFF.

The CDR3 protein is CASSYSSNNEQFF. Here the CDR3 DNA reads TGTGCCAGCAGTTACTCGAGCAACAATGAGCAGTTCTTC. V and J are TRBV6-5 and TRBJ2-1, with D hard to call. Trimming removed 0 bases from V and 5 bases from J, with 5 bases in between. CDR3 length: 13 amino acids. Germline lookup yields CDR1 MNHEY and CDR2 SVGAGI.

The genes are TRBV7-9 and TRBJ2-1; 10 nucleotides line up with TRBD2. The germline CDR1 and CDR2 sequences are SEHNR and FQNEAQ (reference sequence). The CDR3 has 16 amino acids. The junction had 5 bases not matched to a gene; V was cut back by 1 base and J by 5 bases. The CDR3 is CASSLEWTSGDNEQFF. CDR3 DNA sequence: TGTGCCAGCAGCTTAGAGTGGACTAGCGGTGACAATGAGCAGTTCTTC.

The chain links TRBV28 to TRBJ1-1; 10 bases are a match to TRBD1. CDR3 length equals 13 residues. Germline lookup yields CDR1 MDHEN and CDR2 SYDVKM. CDR3: CAYRDRGNTEAFF. CDR3 DNA: TGTGCATACCGGGACAGGGGAAACACTGAAGCTTTCTTT.

The chain recombines TRBV27 with TRBJ1-6; D call uncertain. Trimming pared 5 bases from V and 1 base from J, leaving 9 bases between. From germline, CDR1 is MNHEY and CDR2 SMNVEV (reference sequence). The CDR3 sequence is 15 residues long. The CDR3 DNA reads TGTGCCAGCAGTACGGAGGGTTCCTATAATTCACCCCTCCACTTT. Residues: CASSTEGSYNSPLHF.